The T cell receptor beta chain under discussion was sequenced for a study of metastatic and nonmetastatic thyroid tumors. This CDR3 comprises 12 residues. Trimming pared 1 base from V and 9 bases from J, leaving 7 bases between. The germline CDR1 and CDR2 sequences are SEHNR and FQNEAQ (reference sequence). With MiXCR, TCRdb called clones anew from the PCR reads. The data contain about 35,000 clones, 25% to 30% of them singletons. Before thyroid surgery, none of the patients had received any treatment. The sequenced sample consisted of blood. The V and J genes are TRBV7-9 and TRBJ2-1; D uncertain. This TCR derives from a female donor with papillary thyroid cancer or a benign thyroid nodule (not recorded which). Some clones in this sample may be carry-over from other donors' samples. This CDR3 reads CASSLVGGEQFF. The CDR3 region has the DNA TGTGCCAGCAGCTTAGTTGGCGGTGAGCAGTTCTTC.